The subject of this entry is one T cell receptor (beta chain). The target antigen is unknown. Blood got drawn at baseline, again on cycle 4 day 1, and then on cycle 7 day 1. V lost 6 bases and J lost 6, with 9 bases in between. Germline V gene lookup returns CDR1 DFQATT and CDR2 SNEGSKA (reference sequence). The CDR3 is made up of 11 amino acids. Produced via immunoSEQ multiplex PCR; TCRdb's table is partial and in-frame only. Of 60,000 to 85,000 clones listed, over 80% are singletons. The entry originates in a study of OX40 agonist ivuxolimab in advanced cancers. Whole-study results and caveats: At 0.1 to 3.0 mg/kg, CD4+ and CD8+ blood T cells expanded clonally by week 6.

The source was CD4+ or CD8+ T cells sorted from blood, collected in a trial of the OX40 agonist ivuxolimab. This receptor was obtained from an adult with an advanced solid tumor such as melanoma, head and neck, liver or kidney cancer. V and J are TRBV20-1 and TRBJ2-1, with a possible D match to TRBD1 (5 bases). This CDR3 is CSAGRGNEQFF. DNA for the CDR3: TGCAGTGCCGGAAGGGGCAATGAGCAGTTCTTC.